Detailed here is one T cell receptor (beta chain). The germline V gene encodes CDR1 SGDLS and CDR2 YYNGEE. This CDR3 spans 14 amino acids. Deletions cut 3 bases from V and 9 bases from J, with 13 bases between. The source of the sample is a study of blood T cell repertoires in COVID-19. Study information: PBMCs, B-cell-depleted T cells, or T cells were the source of the cDNA or gDNA that made up the material.

Clones were sequenced by immunoSEQ multiplex PCR, and TCRdb holds only the in-frame ones, with some missing. The table shows about 180,000 clones, with approximately 80% occurring only once. V and J are TRBV9 and TRBJ1-6; weak D call: TRBD1 (5 bases). The sequence came from a man between 60 and 70 years old who had been exposed to COVID-19. The sample taken for sequencing was PBMCs or T cells enriched from blood (not recorded which). The CDR3 loop is CASSEGLGGSPLHF. In DNA, the CDR3 is TGTGCCAGCAGCGAGGGGTTGGGGGGTTCACCCCTCCACTTT.